The 14 T cell receptor beta chains in this list originate from one sample, sequenced in a study of memory CD4+ T cells and cytomegalovirus serostatus. The method was immunoSEQ multiplex PCR; TCRdb's version includes in-frame clones alone and lacks a portion of them. In the table there are over 45,000 clones, more than 70% of which are singletons. Single viable CD3+CD4+CD8-CD45RO+ cells were sorted as the memory CD4+ T cells. Material for sequencing was memory CD4+ T cells from blood. All receptors come from an adult in good health and CMV-seronegative. Some clones in this sample may be carry-over from other donors' samples.

The chain couples TRBV4-1 to TRBJ1-2; maybe TRBD1 (6 bases). V was pared by 5 bases and J by 8 bases, with 15 bases between. Germline V lookup: CDR1 MGHRA, CDR2 YSYEKL. There are 13 residues in the CDR3. The CDR3 protein is CASSYFDRRGYTF. The CDR3 region has the DNA TGCGCCAGCAGCTATTTTGACAGGCGGGGCTACACCTTC.

V gene TRBV5-4 combines with J gene TRBJ1-2; D not certain. The CDR3 contains 13 residues. V lost 4 bases to trimming and J lost 8 bases, with 15 bases between them. Germline V gene lookup returns CDR1 SGHNT and CDR2 YYREEE (reference sequence). This chain's CDR3 is CASSPDGIGGYTF. The CDR3 DNA reads TGTGCCAGCAGCCCTGACGGGATAGGGGGCTACACCTTC.

The chain carries TRBV27 and TRBJ1-4; 7 bases agree with TRBD1. The CDR3 contains 18 residues. CDR1 is MNHEY, CDR2 SMNVEV, per germline (reference sequence). CDR3 DNA sequence: TGTGCTAAAAAATCCAGGAAAGCGAAGACAGGGAACAATGAAAAACTGTTTTTT. Translating gives CAKKSRKAKTGNNEKLFF.

This clone was seen a single time. This chain joins TRBV30 and TRBJ2-7; tentatively, D is TRBD2 (5 bases). The germline V gene encodes CDR1 GTSNPN and CDR2 SVGIG (reference sequence). This CDR3 is built from 14 residues. V was cut by 5 bases and J by 3 bases, with 17 bases left in between. DNA of the CDR3: TGTGCCTGGGGTTTTAGCGCGAGATTCTACGAGCAGTACTTC. It yields the protein CAWGFSARFYEQYF.

This clone was observed once. The genes are TRBV5-4 and TRBJ1-2; a weak D match, TRBD1 (5 bases). The CDR3 consists of 15 residues. Germline V CDR1 and CDR2: SGHNT, YYREEE (reference sequence). Between the trimmed V and J ends, which lost 3 bases and 5 bases, there was a span of 17 bases. The CDR3 spells CASSWGGDDHYGYTF. CDR3 sequence (DNA): TGTGCCAGCAGCTGGGGGGGGGACGACCATTATGGCTACACCTTC.

The rearrangement links TRBV28 to TRBJ2-1; D possibly corresponds to TRBD2 (7 bases). CDR3 length equals 16 residues. The ends were cut back, 2 bases at V and 2 bases at J, with 13 bases in the middle. Germline V lookup: CDR1 MDHEN, CDR2 SYDVKM. For the CDR3, the DNA is TGTGCCAGCAGTTTACTCCGGGGGGACACCTACAATGAGCAGTTCTTC. Encoded protein: CASSLLRGDTYNEQFF.

V gene TRBV18 combines with J gene TRBJ2-7; D is unresolved. V gave up 2 bases and J gave up 1 base, with 9 bases separating them. CDR1 is KGHSH and CDR2 is LQKENI in the germline V gene. The CDR3 is 14 amino acids. CDR3 nucleotide sequence: TGTGCCAGCTCACCAAGCGTCCAATCCTACGAGCAGTACTTC. Its translation: CASSPSVQSYEQYF.

The chain links TRBV30 to TRBJ2-1; TRBD2 matches at 7 bases. Germline V gene lookup returns CDR1 GTSNPN and CDR2 SVGIG (reference sequence). V lost 1 base to trimming and J lost 0 bases; unmatched junction nucleotides: 12. The CDR3 covers 18 residues. The CDR3 loop reads CAWSAEETSDRSYNEQFF. The CDR3 DNA follows: TGTGCCTGGAGTGCAGAAGAAACTAGCGACCGCTCCTACAATGAGCAGTTCTTC. The full variable domain, with the rest looked up from reference TRBV30 and TRBJ2-1, is SQTIHQWPATLVQPVGSPLSLECTVEGTSNPNLYWYRQAAGRGLQLLFYSVGIGQISSEVPQNLSASRPQDRQFILSSKKLLLSDSGFYLCAWSAEETSDRSYNEQFFGPGTRLTVL.

The rearrangement joins TRBV30 to TRBJ1-5, with D perhaps matching TRBD1 (6 bases). Trimming removed 0 bases at V and 6 bases at J, with 18 bases between. The CDR3 covers 16 residues. CDR1 GTSNPN and CDR2 SVGIG come from the germline V gene (reference sequence). CDR3 in amino acids: CAWSVPSGTTGQPQHF. The CDR3 DNA reads TGTGCCTGGAGTGTCCCATCCGGGACAACGGGTCAGCCCCAGCATTTT.

The CDR3: CAARGDSNTGELFF. The CDR3 DNA is TGTGCCGCACGCGGCGACTCGAACACCGGGGAGCTGTTTTTT. The chain recombines TRBV2 with TRBJ2-2; D is unresolved. There are 14 residues in the CDR3. The germline V gene encodes CDR1 SNHLY and CDR2 FYNNEI. Trimming shortened V by 11 bases and J by 0 bases, and 13 bases separated the two germline ends.

In regard to this clone: A junction end diverges from the germline sequence, so it may reflect a read error. The rearrangement links TRBV13 to TRBJ1-3; perhaps TRBD1 as D (6 bases). CDR1 and CDR2 (germline): PRHDT, FYEKMQ (reference sequence). This CDR3 has 16 residues. CDR3 protein: CASSLGWGTPGNTIYF. The CDR3, as DNA: TGTGCCAGCAGCCTAGGTTGGGGGACACCTGGAAACACCATATATTTT.

This chain links TRBV2 with TRBJ2-6, with no clear D. Looked up from germline, CDR1 is SNHLY and CDR2 is FYNNEI. There are 17 residues in the CDR3. V was cut by 6 bases and J by 4 bases, with 19 bases left in between. The CDR3 region has the DNA TGTGCCAGCAGGCATAGGGTTGAGCTGGGGGGGGCCAACGTCCTGACTTTC. Amino acid sequence: CASRHRVELGGANVLTF.

V is TRBV27 and J is TRBJ1-2, with D perhaps TRBD1 (6 bases). Germline V CDR1 and CDR2: MNHEY, SMNVEV (reference sequence). There are 14 residues in the CDR3. V lost 6 bases and J 0 bases, leaving 11 bases between the germline ends. This CDR3 is CASRGATANYGYTF. The CDR3 DNA follows: TGTGCCAGCAGGGGGGCAACCGCTAACTATGGCTACACCTTC.

V gene TRBV20-1 combines with J gene TRBJ2-7; no firm D call. The CDR3 consists of 11 residues. V gave up 0 bases and J gave up 7 bases, with 7 bases separating them. The germline V gene has CDR1 DFQATT and CDR2 SNEGSKA (reference sequence). The CDR3 spells CSARDQWEQYF. CDR3 nucleotides: TGCAGTGCTAGAGATCAGTGGGAGCAGTACTTC.